Listed here are 21 T cell receptor beta chains from one sample, sequenced in a study of metastatic and nonmetastatic thyroid tumors. No patient had received any treatment before thyroid surgery. TCRdb used MiXCR to call clones anew from the PCR reads. The profile covers 25,000 to 30,000 clones, with around 17% appearing a single time and 3.5% to 4.5% taken by the ten largest. Sequenced: blood. These TCRs come from a female donor with papillary thyroid cancer or a benign thyroid nodule (not recorded which). Some clones in this sample may be carry-over from other donors' samples.

The V call is TRBV28, the J call TRBJ2-7; TRBD2 is a possible D gene (5 bases). CDR1 is MDHEN and CDR2 is SYDVKM in the germline V gene. The CDR3 has 13 amino acids. Trimming removed 4 bases from V and 7 bases from J, with 14 bases in between. CDR3 residues: CASSSSSSEEQYF. As DNA, the CDR3 is TGTGCCAGCAGTTCTAGCTCCTCCGAAGAGCAGTACTTC.

This clone has ten or more counts. CDR3: CASSLAGGGYEQYF. The CDR3 DNA reads as TGTGCCAGCAGTTTAGCAGGGGGGGGCTACGAGCAGTACTTC. This chain connects TRBV28 to TRBJ2-7; either TRBD1 or TRBD2 may supply D (7 bases each). The length of the CDR3 is 14 residues. Trimming took off 2 bases at V and 3 bases at J, with 11 bases between the two ends. In germline, CDR1 is MDHEN, CDR2 SYDVKM. The complete variable domain, with remaining parts taken from reference TRBV28 and TRBJ2-7, reads DVKVTQSSRYLVKRTGEKVFLECVQDMDHENMFWYRQDPGLGLRLIYFSYDVKMKEKGDIPEGYSVSREKKERFSLILESASTNQTSMYLCASSLAGGGYEQYFGPGTRLTVT.

Many counts were recorded for this clone. This chain connects TRBV9 to TRBJ2-1; possible D gene TRBD2, 6 bases. The V and J ends lost 2 bases and 8 bases respectively, with 14 bases between them. The CDR3 is made up of 14 amino acids. CDR1 and CDR2 (germline): SGDLS, YYNGEE. The CDR3 DNA follows: TGTGCCAGCAGCGTCAGTACGGGAGCTGATGAGCAGTTCTTC. Translation: CASSVSTGADEQFF.

This clone came up many times. A much larger clone lies a single base off, so this may be a read error. This chain joins TRBV7-3 and TRBJ2-5; tentatively, D is TRBD1 or TRBD2 (5 bases each). The CDR3 is 15 amino acids. Germline CDR1 and CDR2: SGHTA and FQGTGA. The CDR3 bases are TGTGCCAACAGCTTAAGCCCGGGACGGAAGGAGACCCAGTACTTC. Translating gives CANSLSPGRKETQYF.

The chain combines TRBV18 with TRBJ1-3; no definite D call. The CDR3 runs to 14 residues. Trimming left V 6 bases short and J 6 bases short, with 15 bases between. The V gene's germline CDR1 is KGHSH and CDR2 LQKENI. The CDR3 reads CASSPLTGENTIYF. The CDR3 nucleotides read TGTGCCAGCTCCCCTCTCACCGGAGAAAACACCATATATTTT.

This clone was found many times. The rearrangement uses TRBV27 and TRBJ1-2; maybe TRBD1 (6 bases). V shed 2 bases and J shed 7 bases, with 11 bases lying between them. From germline, CDR1 is MNHEY and CDR2 SMNVEV (reference sequence). The CDR3 has 13 residues. Here the CDR3 reads CASSLGGGAGYTF. The DNA for the CDR3 is TGTGCCAGCAGTTTAGGCGGGGGCGCTGGCTACACCTTC.

The gene calls are TRBV18 and TRBJ2-1; D unclear. This CDR3 is built from 13 residues. The germline V gene encodes CDR1 KGHSH and CDR2 LQKENI. V lost 5 bases and J 5 bases, leaving 10 bases between the germline ends. This CDR3 is CASSGGRNNEQFF. The CDR3 region has the DNA TGTGCCAGCTCAGGCGGACGGAACAATGAGCAGTTCTTC.

This clone has a handful of counts. V usage is TRBV30 and J usage is TRBJ1-6, with a weak D call TRBD1 (6 bases). Germline CDR1 reads GTSNPN; CDR2 reads SVGIG (reference sequence). V dropped 4 bases and J dropped 7 bases, with 14 bases sitting between them. The CDR3 is 14 residues long. The CDR3 is CAWNRAIGNSPLHF. The DNA for the CDR3 is TGTGCCTGGAACAGGGCAATCGGGAATTCACCCCTCCACTTT.

This clone was seen ten or more times. The chain links TRBV20-1 to TRBJ2-5; D may be TRBD1 or TRBD2 (5 bases each). The CDR3 spans 14 residues. The V gene's germline CDR1 is DFQATT and CDR2 SNEGSKA (reference sequence). Trimming shortened V by 3 bases and J by 4 bases, and 15 bases separated the two germline ends. The CDR3 is CSASLRGLGETQYF. CDR3 nucleotide sequence: TGCAGTGCTAGCCTCCGGGGCCTCGGAGAGACCCAGTACTTC.

By frequency in the sample, this clone is medium-sized. The chain recombines TRBV3-1 with TRBJ2-7; 8 bases line up with TRBD2. Per the germline V gene, CDR1 is LGHDT and CDR2 is YNNKEL (reference sequence). This CDR3 contains 13 residues. The trim removed 1 base at V and 7 bases at J, leaving 3 bases unmatched. CDR3 sequence: CASSQVRGGEQYF. Written as DNA, the CDR3 is TGTGCCAGCAGCCAAGTTCGGGGGGGAGAGCAGTACTTC.

The chain has TRBV6-1 and TRBJ2-7, with 8 bases matching TRBD2. The CDR3 is 15 amino acids. Germline V CDR1 and CDR2: MNHNS, SASEGT. Trimming took 8 bases from V and 3 from J; bases not matched to a gene: 12. CDR3 residues: CASQPPGLGHYEQYF. The CDR3 DNA reads TGTGCCAGCCAGCCACCGGGACTAGGACACTACGAGCAGTACTTC.

This clone was recorded at least ten times. The chain couples TRBV9 to TRBJ1-6; 12 positions agree with TRBD1. There are 14 residues in the CDR3. J was trimmed by 10 bases and V by 3 bases; bases with no gene match: 2. Germline V gene lookup returns CDR1 SGDLS and CDR2 YYNGEE. CDR3 sequence: CASSGGTGGSPLHF. CDR3 coding DNA: TGTGCCAGCAGCGGTGGGACAGGGGGCTCACCCCTCCACTTT.

V usage is TRBV20-1 and J usage is TRBJ2-7; D gene ambiguous. The CDR3 sequence is 12 residues long. Trimming pared 6 bases from V and 3 bases from J, leaving 12 bases between. Per the germline V gene, CDR1 is DFQATT and CDR2 is SNEGSKA (reference sequence). The CDR3 nucleotides are TGCAGTGCCCGCTCCACCAACTACGAGCAGTACTTC. Its protein is CSARSTNYEQYF.

This clone appeared many times. The chain carries TRBV28 and TRBJ2-5, with no clear D. V lost 7 bases and J 1 base, leaving 4 bases between the germline ends. The CDR3 length is 11 residues. Per germline, CDR1 MDHEN and CDR2 SYDVKM. The CDR3 loop reads CASKSQETQYF. CDR3 sequence (DNA): TGTGCCAGCAAAAGCCAAGAGACCCAGTACTTC. The entire variable domain, with the rest obtained from reference TRBV28 and TRBJ2-5, is as follows: DVKVTQSSRYLVKRTGEKVFLECVQDMDHENMFWYRQDPGLGLRLIYFSYDVKMKEKGDIPEGYSVSREKKERFSLILESASTNQTSMYLCASKSQETQYFGPGTRLLVL.

This clone was recorded many times. V usage is TRBV27 and J usage is TRBJ2-3; TRBD2 aligns across 11 bases. CDR1 is MNHEY and CDR2 is SMNVEV in the germline V gene (reference sequence). V lost 5 bases to trimming and J lost 2 bases; unmatched junction nucleotides: 9. The CDR3 covers 17 residues. The CDR3, as DNA: TGTGCCAGCAGTCCGTGGACTAGCGGGTTAACCACAGATACGCAGTATTTT. This codes for CASSPWTSGLTTDTQYF.

This clone was picked up many times. This chain joins TRBV3-1 and TRBJ2-1; 8 bases are a match to TRBD1. CDR3 length: 20 amino acids. V dropped 3 bases and J dropped 0; count of bases not matched to a gene: 16. Germline V gene sequence: CDR1 LGHDT, CDR2 YNNKEL (reference sequence). The CDR3 nucleotides are TGTGCCAGCAGCCAGGCCCGGGACAGGCGCGGGGCGAACTCCTACAATGAGCAGTTCTTC. Encoded protein: CASSQARDRRGANSYNEQFF.

This clone was detected many times. The chain has TRBV6-5 and TRBJ2-7; 12 positions agree with TRBD2. The junction had 11 bases not matched to a gene; V was cut back by 0 bases and J by 2 bases. In germline, CDR1 is MNHEY, CDR2 SVGAGI. This CDR3 comprises 19 residues. The CDR3 loop reads CASSYSKGLAGHRAYEQYF. The DNA of the CDR3 is TGTGCCAGCAGTTACTCGAAGGGACTAGCGGGCCATAGGGCCTACGAGCAGTACTTC.

V is TRBV6-4 and J is TRBJ1-2; D not resolved. Germline V gene lookup returns CDR1 MRHNA and CDR2 SNTAGT. V was trimmed by 5 bases and J by 2 bases, leaving 12 bases between them. This CDR3 is 14 amino acids long. Here the CDR3 DNA reads TGTGCCAGCAGTCCGGGGTCGAGCAACTATGGCTACACCTTC. Encoded protein: CASSPGSSNYGYTF.

This clone was counted ten times or more. The V and J genes are TRBV19 and TRBJ1-6; no clear D. V lost 2 bases and J lost 8, with 7 bases in between. This CDR3 comprises 13 residues. The V gene's germline CDR1 is LNHDA and CDR2 SQIVND (reference sequence). Here the CDR3 DNA reads TGTGCCAGTAGTATACAGTCGGATTCACCCCTCCACTTT. It translates to CASSIQSDSPLHF.

This clone was seen repeatedly, ten times or more. The genes are TRBV5-5 and TRBJ2-7; D is undetermined. The CDR3 is 13 residues long. V was cut by 4 bases and J by 2 bases, with 10 bases left in between. Germline-derived CDR1 and CDR2 are SGHKS and YYEKEE (reference sequence). The CDR3 region is CASSESRPYEQYF. CDR3 nucleotides: TGTGCCAGCAGCGAGAGCAGACCCTACGAGCAGTACTTC. The full variable domain, its missing parts supplied by reference TRBV5-5 and TRBJ2-7, is DAGVTQSPTHLIKTRGQQVTLRCSPISGHKSVSWYQQVLGQGPQFIFQYYEKEERGRGNFPDRFSARQFPNYSSELNVNALLLGDSALYLCASSESRPYEQYFGPGTRLTVT.

Within the sample, this clone is medium-sized. Other DNA sequences of this sample code for an identical CDR3. This chain connects TRBV2 to TRBJ2-7; no clear D. Trimming shortened V by 1 base and J by 6 bases, and 7 bases separated the two germline ends. The germline CDR1 and CDR2 sequences are SNHLY and FYNNEI. This CDR3 has 12 amino acids. The CDR3 nucleotides are TGTGCCAGCAGTGAAGGAGGAAGCGAGCAGTACTTC. This translates into CASSEGGSEQYF.